The 9 T cell receptor beta chains listed next were all sequenced from one sample in a study of early T cells in non-severe SARS-CoV-2 infection. In TCRdb, the 5' RACE reads were re-called with MiXCR into one record per CDR3 protein. The sample lists roughly 34,000 distinct CDR3 sequences, approximately 6% occurring once. Sequenced material: whole blood. Receptors were obtained from an adult who was a healthcare worker with PCR-confirmed SARS-CoV-2 infection or an uninfected control (not recorded which).

This clonotype was seen ten or more times. This sequence joins TRBV20-1 and TRBJ1-5; the D is unclear. V lost 0 bases and J 2 bases, leaving 5 bases between the germline ends. The CDR3 length is 13 residues. Germline lookup yields CDR1 DFQATT and CDR2 SNEGSKA (reference sequence). CDR3 protein: CSARERGNQPQHF. CDR3 coding DNA: TGCAGTGCTAGAGAACGAGGCAATCAGCCCCAGCATTTT.

Many counts were recorded for this clonotype. The chain combines TRBV2 with TRBJ1-3; D remains ambiguous. Germline loops: CDR1 SNHLY, CDR2 FYNNEI. The V gene lost 6 bases and the J gene lost 1 base, with 4 bases spanning the gap. The CDR3 has 12 amino acids. CDR3 loop: CASSQSGNTIYF. The DNA for the CDR3 is TGTGCCAGCAGCCAGTCTGGAAACACCATATATTTT.

This clonotype is medium-sized. V gene TRBV28 combines with J gene TRBJ1-2, with D perhaps matching TRBD1 (6 bases). The CDR3 contains 14 residues. V gave up 3 bases and J gave up 2 bases, with 10 bases separating them. Germline V CDR1 and CDR2: MDHEN, SYDVKM. CDR3 sequence: CASSFTGPNYGYTF. As DNA, the CDR3 is TGTGCCAGCAGTTTCACAGGGCCCAACTATGGCTACACCTTC.

This clonotype was recorded at least ten times. The rearrangement joins TRBV7-7 to TRBJ1-1, with D uncertain. CDR1 and CDR2 (germline): SSHAT, FNYEAQ (reference sequence). Trimming pared 2 bases from V and 0 bases from J, leaving 4 bases between. The CDR3 totals 13 residues. Here the CDR3 reads CASSLSVNTEAFF. The DNA of the CDR3 is TGTGCCAGCAGCTTATCCGTGAACACTGAAGCTTTCTTT.

The rearrangement uses TRBV7-9 and TRBJ2-5, with D unclear. With 6 bases removed from V and 2 bases from J, the gap between germline ends came to 13 bases. CDR3 size: 14 residues. The V gene's germline CDR1 is SEHNR and CDR2 FQNEAQ (reference sequence). The CDR3 loop reads CASRRSASQETQYF. In nucleotides, the CDR3 is TGTGCCAGCAGGAGGTCGGCAAGTCAAGAGACCCAGTACTTC. The complete variable domain, with remaining parts taken from reference TRBV7-9 and TRBJ2-5, reads DTGVSQNPRHKITKRGQNVTFRCDPISEHNRLYWYRQTLGQGPEFLTYFQNEAQLEKSRLLSDRFSAERPKGSFSTLEIQRTEQGDSAMYLCASRRSASQETQYFGPGTRLLVL.

The chain has TRBV5-4 and TRBJ2-5, with TRBD1 as a possible D gene (6 bases). The CDR3 runs 16 residues. Trimming left V 0 bases short and J 1 base short, with 13 bases between. The germline V gene encodes CDR1 SGHNT and CDR2 YYREEE (reference sequence). In DNA, the CDR3 is TGTGCCAGCAGCTTGGCGACAGACAGGATCCAAGAGACCCAGTACTTC. As protein: CASSLATDRIQETQYF.

This clonotype showed up many times. V is TRBV20-1 and J is TRBJ1-1; tentative D call: TRBD1 (5 bases). Germline CDR1 and CDR2: DFQATT and SNEGSKA (reference sequence). The CDR3 runs to 11 residues. The CDR3 loop is CRAGTNTEAFF. The CDR3 DNA follows: TGCAGGGCAGGGACCAACACTGAAGCTTTCTTT.

This clonotype showed up many times. The gene calls are TRBV13 and TRBJ1-2; D unclear. Germline values: CDR1 PRHDT, CDR2 FYEKMQ (reference sequence). The CDR3 is 14 amino acids. The V end lost 1 base, the J end lost 4 bases, and 10 bases lay between the germline ends. CDR3 nucleotides: TGTGCCAGCAGCTTAGAGCGTAGTGGCTATGGCTACACCTTC. It yields the protein CASSLERSGYGYTF.

The CDR3 DNA reads as TGTGCCAGCAGACAAACGGGACAGGGCTATGGCTACACCTTC. It specifies CASRQTGQGYGYTF. The J gene is TRBJ1-2, the V gene TRBV6-1; 9 bases fit TRBD1. The CDR3 has 14 amino acids. CDR1 and CDR2 from the germline V gene are MNHNS and SASEGT. V dropped 6 bases and J dropped 4; count of bases not matched to a gene: 6.